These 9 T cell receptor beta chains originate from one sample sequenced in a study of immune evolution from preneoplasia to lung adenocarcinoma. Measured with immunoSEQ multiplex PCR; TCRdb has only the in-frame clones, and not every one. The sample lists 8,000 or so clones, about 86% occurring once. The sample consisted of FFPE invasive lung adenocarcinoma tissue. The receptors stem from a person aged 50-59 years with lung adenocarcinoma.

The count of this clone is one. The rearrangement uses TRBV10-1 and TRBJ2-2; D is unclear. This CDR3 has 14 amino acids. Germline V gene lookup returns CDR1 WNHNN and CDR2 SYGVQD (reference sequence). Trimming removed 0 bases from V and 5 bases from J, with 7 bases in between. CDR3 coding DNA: TGCGCCAGCAGTGAGTCGGGTGGAACCGGGGAGCTGTTTTTT. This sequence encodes CASSESGGTGELFF.

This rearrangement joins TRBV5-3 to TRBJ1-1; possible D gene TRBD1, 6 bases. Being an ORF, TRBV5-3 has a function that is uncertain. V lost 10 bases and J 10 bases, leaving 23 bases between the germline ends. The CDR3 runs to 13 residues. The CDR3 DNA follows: TGTGCCCCACGAAAGATGGGGGCGGGTGGAGCTTTCTTT. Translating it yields CAPRKMGAGGAFF.

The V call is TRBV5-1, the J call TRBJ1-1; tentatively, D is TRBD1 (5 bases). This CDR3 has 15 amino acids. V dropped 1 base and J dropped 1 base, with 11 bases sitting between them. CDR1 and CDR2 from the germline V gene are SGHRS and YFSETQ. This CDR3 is CASSLMGRSNTEAFF. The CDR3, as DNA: TGCGCCAGCAGCTTGATGGGACGGTCGAACACTGAAGCTTTCTTT. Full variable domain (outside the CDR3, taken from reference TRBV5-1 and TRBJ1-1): KAGVTQTPRYLIKTRGQQVTLSCSPISGHRSVSWYQQTPGQGLQFLFEYFSETQRNKGNFPGRFSGRQFSNSRSEMNVSTLELGDSALYLCASSLMGRSNTEAFFGQGTRLTVV.

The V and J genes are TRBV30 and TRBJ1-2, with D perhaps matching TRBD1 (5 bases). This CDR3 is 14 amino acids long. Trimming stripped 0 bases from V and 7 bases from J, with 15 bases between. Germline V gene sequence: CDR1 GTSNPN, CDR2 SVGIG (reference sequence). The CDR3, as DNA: TGTGCCTGGAGTGTTTATGGACGGGGGGGTGGCTACACCTTC. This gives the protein CAWSVYGRGGGYTF.

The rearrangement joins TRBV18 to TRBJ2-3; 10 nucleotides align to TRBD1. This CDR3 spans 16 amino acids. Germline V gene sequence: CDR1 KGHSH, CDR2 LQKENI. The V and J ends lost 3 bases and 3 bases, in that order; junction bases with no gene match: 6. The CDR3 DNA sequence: TGTGCCAGCTCACCCCCGACAGGGGGCACGACAGATACGCAGTATTTT. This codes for CASSPPTGGTTDTQYF.

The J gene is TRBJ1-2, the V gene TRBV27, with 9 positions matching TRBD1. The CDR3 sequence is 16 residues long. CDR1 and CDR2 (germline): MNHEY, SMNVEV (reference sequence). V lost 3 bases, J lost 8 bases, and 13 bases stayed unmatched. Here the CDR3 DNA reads TGTGCCAGCAGTTTCTCCACAGGGGGCGGATTCAGCGGCTACACCTTC. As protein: CASSFSTGGGFSGYTF.

Written as DNA, the CDR3 is TGTGCCAGCTCACCGCTTCCGGGACAGGGGGCTTACGAGCAGTTCTTC. Amino acids: CASSPLPGQGAYEQFF. This chain joins TRBV18 and TRBJ2-1; 12 bases match TRBD1. Germline V gene sequence: CDR1 KGHSH, CDR2 LQKENI. The CDR3 is 16 amino acids. J was trimmed by 10 bases and V by 3 bases; bases with no gene match: 10.

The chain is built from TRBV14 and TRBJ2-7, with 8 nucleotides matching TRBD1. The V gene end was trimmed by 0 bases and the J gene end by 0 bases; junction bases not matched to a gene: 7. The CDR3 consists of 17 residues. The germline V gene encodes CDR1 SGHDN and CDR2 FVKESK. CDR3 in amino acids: CASSQEGGQGSSYEQYF. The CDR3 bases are TGTGCCAGCAGCCAAGAGGGAGGACAGGGCAGCTCCTACGAGCAGTACTTC.

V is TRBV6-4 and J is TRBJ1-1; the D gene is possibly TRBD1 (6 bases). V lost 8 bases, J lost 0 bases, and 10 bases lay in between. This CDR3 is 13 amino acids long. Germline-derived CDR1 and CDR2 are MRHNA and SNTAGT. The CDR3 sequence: CASGQSMNTEAFF. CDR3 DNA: TGTGCCAGCGGACAGTCCATGAACACTGAAGCTTTCTTT.